What follows are 8 T cell receptor beta chains derived from one specimen sequenced in a study of blood T cell repertoires in COVID-19. Generated by immunoSEQ multiplex PCR, the TCRdb table keeps only in-frame clones and is missing some. This table holds approximately 450,000 clones, about 89% found once. Sequenced sample: peripheral blood. Receptor source: a woman aged 25 to 39 with acute or convalescent COVID-19.

The rearrangement uses TRBV30 and TRBJ1-2; D is possibly TRBD1 (6 bases). CDR1 GTSNPN and CDR2 SVGIG come from the germline V gene (reference sequence). V was pared by 0 bases and J by 13 bases, with 15 bases between. The CDR3 runs 12 residues. The CDR3 loop reads CAWSVKDRPPTF. The CDR3 nucleotides are TGTGCCTGGAGTGTAAAGGACAGACCCCCCACCTTC. Full variable domain (outside the CDR3, taken from reference TRBV30 and TRBJ1-2): SQTIHQWPATLVQPVGSPLSLECTVEGTSNPNLYWYRQAAGRGLQLLFYSVGIGQISSEVPQNLSASRPQDRQFILSSKKLLLSDSGFYLCAWSVKDRPPTFGSGTRLTVV.

For the CDR3, the DNA is TGTGCCAGTACCTCGACAGGCTTCTCCTACGAGCAGTACTTC. This codes for CASTSTGFSYEQYF. The chain couples TRBV19 to TRBJ2-7; possibly TRBD1 for D (6 bases). V lost 7 bases and J 0 bases, leaving 13 bases between the germline ends. The CDR3 runs to 14 residues. The V gene's germline CDR1 is LNHDA and CDR2 SQIVND (reference sequence).

This clone was seen just once. This sequence joins TRBV12-5 and TRBJ1-1; maybe TRBD1 (5 bases). The CDR3 length is 15 residues. V was pared by 4 bases and J by 0 bases, with 12 bases between. Germline CDR1 is LGHNT and CDR2 is FRNRAP. The CDR3, as DNA: TGTGCTAGTGGTTCCCCTCAGGGATTGAACACTGAAGCTTTCTTT. Its translation is CASGSPQGLNTEAFF.

V usage is TRBV6-5 and J usage is TRBJ1-5; TRBD1 agrees at 11 bases. This CDR3 contains 15 residues. Germline trimming cut 4 bases from V and 9 bases from J; bases unmatched to any gene: 8. CDR1 and CDR2 from the germline V gene are MNHEY and SVGAGI. The CDR3 region is CASSSNGQGARPQHF. The DNA for the CDR3 is TGTGCCAGCAGTTCTAATGGACAGGGGGCAAGGCCCCAGCATTTT.

V and J are TRBV2 and TRBJ2-4; D ambiguous. The CDR3 loop spans 15 amino acids. Germline CDR1 is SNHLY and CDR2 is FYNNEI. Trimming took 3 bases from V and 0 from J, leaving 9 bases between them. The CDR3 nucleotides are TGTGCCAGCAGTGAGGAGATATTAGCCAAAAACATTCAGTACTTC. This encodes CASSEEILAKNIQYF.

This chain connects TRBV11-3 to TRBJ2-7, with D tentatively TRBD1 (6 bases). The CDR3 has 11 residues. Trimming stripped 5 bases from V and 6 bases from J, with 8 bases between. CDR1 and CDR2 (germline): SGHNT, YENEEA. CDR3: CASSQGSEQYF. As DNA, the CDR3 is TGTGCCAGCAGCCAGGGGAGCGAGCAGTACTTC.

The rearrangement links TRBV10-3 to TRBJ2-7; D ambiguous. This CDR3 comprises 14 residues. Germline values: CDR1 ENHRY, CDR2 SYGVKD. Trimming took 2 bases from V and 0 from J, leaving 8 bases between them. The CDR3 sequence: CAISEVRSSYEQYF. CDR3 nucleotide sequence: TGTGCCATCAGTGAGGTTCGTAGCTCCTACGAGCAGTACTTC.

V usage is TRBV6-6 and J usage is TRBJ1-1; D not resolved. Germline V CDR1 and CDR2: MNHNY, SVGAGI (reference sequence). This CDR3 region has 14 residues. The CDR3 DNA reads TGTGCTTCACTCCCAAATGACGCGGTTTTTGAAGCTTTCTTT. It codes for CASLPNDAVFEAFF.